In its sample, the clone carrying this TCR beta chain was seen a few times. Its matching antigen is unknown. Making the TCR beta libraries involved quantitative 5'-RACE with molecular barcodes. Each CDR3 protein is one row after TCRdb ran MiXCR on the 5' RACE reads. The sample lists around 480,000 distinct CDR3 sequences, approximately 17% seen once, with approximately 0.97% in the top ten. The source of the sample is a study of CD8 T cells in ankylosing spondylitis. Study-level findings and limits: Matched synovial fluid from ankylosing spondylitis patients was reported to be enriched for disease-linked clones. Previously reported in reactive arthritis synovial fluid and blood were some of the motif variants. In ankylosing spondylitis blood, a motif of roughly eight highly homologous TCR beta variants appeared characteristic. Clones that were linked to disease were CD8+ and were relatively rare in peripheral blood.

The CDR3 runs 14 residues. V was clipped by 7 bases and J by 0 bases, with 10 bases between them. The chain uses TRBV12-3 or TRBV12-4 and TRBJ1-3; D might be TRBD1 (6 bases). The sequence derives from a male donor with ankylosing spondylitis. Input material: blood, either unsorted or a sorted T cell fraction (not recorded which). In DNA form, the CDR3 reads TGTGCCAGCAACCCGACAGGCTCTGGAAACACCATATATTTT. Amino acids: CASNPTGSGNTIYF.